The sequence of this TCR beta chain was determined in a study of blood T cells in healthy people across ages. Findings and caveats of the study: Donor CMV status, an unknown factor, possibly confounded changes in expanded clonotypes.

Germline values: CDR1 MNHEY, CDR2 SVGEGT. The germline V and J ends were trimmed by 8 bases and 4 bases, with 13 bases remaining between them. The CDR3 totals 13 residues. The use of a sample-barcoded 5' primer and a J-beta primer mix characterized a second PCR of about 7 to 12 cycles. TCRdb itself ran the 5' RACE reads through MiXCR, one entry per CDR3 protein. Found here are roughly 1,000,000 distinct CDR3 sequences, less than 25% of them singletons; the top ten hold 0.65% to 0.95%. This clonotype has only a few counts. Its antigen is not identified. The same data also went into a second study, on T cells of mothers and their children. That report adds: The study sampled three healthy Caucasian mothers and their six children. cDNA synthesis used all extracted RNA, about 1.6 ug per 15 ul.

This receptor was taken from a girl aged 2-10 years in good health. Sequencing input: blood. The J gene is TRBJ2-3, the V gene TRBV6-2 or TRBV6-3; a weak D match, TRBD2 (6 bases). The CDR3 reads CASGRGVADTQYF. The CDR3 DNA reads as TGTGCCAGCGGGCGGGGAGTCGCAGATACGCAGTATTTT.